This T cell receptor (beta chain) was captured in a study of radiotherapy plus CTLA-4 blockade in lung cancer. The wider study: Objective response rate was 15% to 20%; disease control rate, around 33%. Findings and limits, study-wide: Early blood T cell clone dynamics, with interferon-beta, were reported to best predict response. TCR clones originating in tumors grew in number in blood after radiotherapy plus ipilimumab.

Here immunoSEQ multiplex PCR was the method, and the copy in TCRdb shows in-frame clones only, minus some. The sample yields some 100,000 clones, around 86% seen once. Each patient with chemo-refractory metastatic non-small-cell lung cancer was treated with focal radiation plus CTLA-4 blockade using ipilimumab. On this clone: Its matching antigen is unknown.

Sequences were derived from peripheral blood, sampled from a patient treated with radiotherapy plus ipilimumab. This clonotype originated in a human donor with non-small cell lung cancer that progressed on radiotherapy plus ipilimumab.

CDR3 protein: CASEEAPNSPLHF. The CDR3 bases are TGTGCCAGTGAGGAGGCACCGAATTCACCCCTCCACTTT. The chain joins TRBV19 to TRBJ1-6; no firm D call. Deletions cut 8 bases from V and 7 bases from J, with 12 bases between. This CDR3 spans 13 amino acids. Germline CDR1 LNHDA, CDR2 SQIVND (reference sequence).